The clone carrying this T cell receptor beta chain was recorded many times. What it recognizes is unknown. This entry belongs to a study of T-cell reconstitution after alpha-beta-depleted transplantation in children. Preparation of the TCRbeta library involved a method that used unique molecular identifiers. TCRdb passed the PCR reads through MiXCR, listing each CDR3 protein once. Altogether 180,000 or so distinct CDR3 sequences are present, approximately 6.8% being singletons, with the ten largest covering just over 4.5%. Germline V gene data show CDR1 as MNHEY and CDR2 as SVGAGI. The V and J ends lost 1 base and 8 bases respectively, with 17 bases between them. The CDR3 loop spans 15 amino acids. General study findings and limits: Roughly two months post-transplant, alpha-beta T cells reportedly originated from several hundred graft clones that had expanded. Day-60 TCRbeta diversity that was high in some patients was derived from surviving recipient T cells and thymic progenitors. Once a year had passed after transplant, T-cell counts and diversity came mostly from newly produced T cells.

The receptor's source is a girl under three years old with combined immunodeficiency, due to receive a stem cell transplant. The rearrangement uses TRBV6-5 and TRBJ1-2, with D possibly matching TRBD1 (6 bases). The starting material was PBMCs, obtained before TCRalphabeta/CD19-depleted stem cell transplant. The CDR3 DNA is TGTGCCAGCAGTTACTTCGGACAGTCGAAGATCGGCTACACCTTC. This sequence encodes CASSYFGQSKIGYTF.